A selection of T cell receptor beta chains follows, all from one sample in a study of blood T cell repertoires in COVID-19. Data came from immunoSEQ multiplex PCR; TCRdb stores just in-frame clones and leaves some out. The sample consists of around 170,000 clones, about 86% of them appearing once. Sequencing input: peripheral blood. Every receptor here comes from a man in his thirties or forties with active or convalescent COVID-19. The CDR3 runs from the conserved cysteine through the conserved F or W. D genes are given only for firm matches. Size tells how often a clone was seen (once, few, many) or the class of an expanded clone, and some rows leave it out.

d_call j_call clone_size v_call cdr3_nt cdr3_aa
. TRBJ2-2 . TRBV14 TGTGCCAGCAGCCCCATAGGCAAGGTGGGACTCACCGGGGAGCTGTTTTTT CASSPIGKVGLTGELFF
TRBD2 TRBJ2-3 . TRBV6-5 TGTGCCAGCAGTTACTCGATGGCGGGGGGTACAGATACGCAGTATTTT CASSYSMAGGTDTQYF
. TRBJ2-6 . TRBV6-1 TGTGCCAGCAGTGAACAGGTCTCTGGGGCCAACGTCCTGACTTTC CASSEQVSGANVLTF
. TRBJ1-2 . TRBV12-3/TRBV12-4 TGTGCCAGCAGTTTCGGAGGGTATGGCTACACCTTC CASSFGGYGYTF
. TRBJ2-4 . TRBV10-3 TGTGCCATCAGTGAGTCGACAGGAAGGTCCAAAAACATTCAGTACTTC CAISESTGRSKNIQYF
TRBD2 TRBJ2-2 . TRBV3-1/TRBV3-2 TGTGCCAGCAGCCAATACGGAGCGGGGAGGTACACCGGGGAGCTGTTTTTT CASSQYGAGRYTGELFF
. TRBJ2-2 once TRBV3-1/TRBV3-2 TGTGCCAGCCGGAACACCGGGGAGCTGTTTTTT CASRNTGELFF
. TRBJ2-7 once TRBV27 TGTGCCAGCAGTTTGGTGGGCCGCGAGCAGTACTTC CASSLVGREQYF
TRBD1 TRBJ2-7 . TRBV4-1 TGCGCCAGCAGCCAACCCCCAGGGACAGGGAACGCCGAGCAGTACTTC CASSQPPGTGNAEQYF
TRBD1 TRBJ1-1 . TRBV6-4 TGTGCCAGCAGTGACAGGGCAGGGGGCACGGGCACTGAAGCTTTCTTT CASSDRAGGTGTEAFF
TRBD1 TRBJ1-2 . TRBV3-1/TRBV3-2 TGTGCCAGCAGCCAGGGACAGGGCAGTTATGGCTACACCTTC CASSQGQGSYGYTF
TRBD1 TRBJ1-1 . TRBV18 TGTGCCAGCTCACCGGACAGGGTTGAAGCTTTCTTT CASSPDRVEAFF
. TRBJ1-2 once TRBV7-9 TGTGCCAGCAGCCTCTCTCCAGGGAACTATGGCTACACCTTC CASSLSPGNYGYTF
TRBD2 TRBJ2-1 . TRBV2 TGTGCCAGCAGTGGCGGGACTATCATCTACAATGAGCAGTTCTTC CASSGGTIIYNEQFF
. TRBJ1-5 . TRBV19 TGTGCCAGTAGTATAGAAGGATCAGGGTGGCCCCAGCATTTT CASSIEGSGWPQHF
. TRBJ2-5 . TRBV2 TGTGCCAGTACCGGGGTGCAAGAGACCCAGTACTTC CASTGVQETQYF
TRBD2 TRBJ2-2 . TRBV19 TGTGCCAGCACTTTCGCTAGCGGGCACACCGGGGAGCTGTTTTTT CASTFASGHTGELFF
. TRBJ1-2 . TRBV5-1 TGCGCCAGCAGGCTCGCAAGAACTATGGGCTACACCTTC CASRLARTMGYTF
. TRBJ1-6 . TRBV2 TGTGCCAGCAGTGAGAGGAGCTCCTATAATTCACCCCTCCACTTT CASSERSSYNSPLHF
TRBD2 TRBJ2-1 . TRBV6-2/TRBV6-3 TGTGCCAGCAGTTACCTAGCGGGAGTCCGAAATGAGCAGTTCTTC CASSYLAGVRNEQFF
. TRBJ1-1 few TRBV4-2 TGTGCCAGCAGCCAAGATTGGCAGGGGCGCACTGAAGCTTTCTTT CASSQDWQGRTEAFF
. TRBJ2-5 . TRBV18 TGTGCCAGCTCACCACAGAATAGAGGAGTCCAAGAGACCCAGTACTTC CASSPQNRGVQETQYF
. TRBJ1-5 . TRBV30 TGTGCCTGGAGTGCCCGGCCGGGACTCAACAATCAGCCCCAGCATTTT CAWSARPGLNNQPQHF
. TRBJ2-3 . TRBV27 TGTGCCAGTAGGTTGCGCGGAACAGATACGCAGTATTTT CASRLRGTDTQYF
TRBD1 TRBJ1-2 . TRBV7-2 TGTGCCAGCAGCGTCCGGGACAGGGCCTACTATGGCTACACCTTC CASSVRDRAYYGYTF
. TRBJ1-5 few TRBV5-4 TGTGCCAGCAGCTTGGACAGGGTGTGTGAGGGTATGAAAAAACAGCCCCAGCATTTT CASSLDRVCEGMKKQPQHF
. TRBJ2-2 . TRBV10-3 TGTGCCGCCGACGACAGAGCGAACACCGGGGAGCTGTTTTTT CAADDRANTGELFF
. TRBJ2-7 few TRBV24-1 TGTGCCACCAGTGATTTGATAAGGGGAACCTACGAGCAGTACTTC CATSDLIRGTYEQYF
TRBD1 TRBJ1-1 once TRBV7-9 TGTGCCAGCAGCTTAGAAGAGGAGACAGGGAGAACTGAAGCTTTCTTT CASSLEEETGRTEAFF
. TRBJ1-1 once TRBV11-3 TGTGCCAGCAGCTTAGTCGCAGAGAACACTGAAGCTTTCTTT CASSLVAENTEAFF
TRBD1 TRBJ1-6 . TRBV30 TGTGCCTGGAGAGGCCCAGGACAGGATAATTCACCCCTCCACTTT CAWRGPGQDNSPLHF
. TRBJ1-4 . TRBV19 TGTGCCAGTACTCCCGGTGGAGAATATGTACGGACGGTTGAAGACCTGGGGGGAAAACTGTTTTTT CASTPGGEYVRTVEDLGGKLFF
TRBD1 TRBJ1-4 . TRBV5-5 TGTGCCAGCAGCTTAGGGACAGGGGGATGGTCCACTAATGAAAAACTGTTTTTT CASSLGTGGWSTNEKLFF
TRBD2 TRBJ2-3 . TRBV15 TGTGCCACCAGCAGAGTAGCGGGGGGGGCAGATACGCAGTATTTT CATSRVAGGADTQYF
TRBD1 TRBJ1-1 . TRBV5-6 TGTGCCAGCAGTGAGCCTAGGACAGGCCGAACTGAAGCTTTCTTT CASSEPRTGRTEAFF
. TRBJ1-4 . TRBV9 TGTGCCAGCAGCTCTGGGGCGGGGATTTCCGGTGAAAAACTGTTTTTT CASSSGAGISGEKLFF
. TRBJ1-6 . TRBV11-2 TGTGCCAGCAGCCGGTGGGACTCTCCGGATTCACCCCTCCACTTT CASSRWDSPDSPLHF
TRBD2 TRBJ2-1 . TRBV3-1/TRBV3-2 TGTGCCAGCAGCAGACTAGCGGGGGGCACCGATGAGCAGTTCTTC CASSRLAGGTDEQFF
TRBD2 TRBJ2-3 . TRBV5-1 TGCGCCAGCAGCCCGAGGACTAGCGGGGCCACAGATACGCAGTATTTT CASSPRTSGATDTQYF
TRBD2 TRBJ2-2 . TRBV10-3 TGTGCTTCCGGGGGGTCGGTCGAGGGGTACACCGGGGAGCTGTTTTTT CASGGSVEGYTGELFF
TRBD1 TRBJ1-1 . TRBV5-1 TGCGCCAGCAGCCCAGGACAGGGGGAGAATGAAGCTTTCTTT CASSPGQGENEAFF
. TRBJ1-3 . TRBV30 TGTGCCTGGAGGCGCTGGCGGAGCTCTGGAAACACCATATATTTT CAWRRWRSSGNTIYF
TRBD1 TRBJ1-1 few TRBV19 TGTGCCAGTGGCCGGGACAGGGAGAACACTGAAGCTTTCTTT CASGRDRENTEAFF
TRBD2 TRBJ2-5 . TRBV7-2 TGTGCCAGCAGCCTAGCGGGAGCTCAAGAGACCCAGTACTTC CASSLAGAQETQYF
. TRBJ2-3 once TRBV4-1 TGCGCCAGCAGGGACTCCCTCGCGAACACAGATACGCAGTATTTT CASRDSLANTDTQYF
. TRBJ2-1 . TRBV6-6 TGTGCCAGCAGTTACCGGCCGACACTCTCCAATGAGCAGTTCTTC CASSYRPTLSNEQFF
. TRBJ1-2 . TRBV27 TGTGCCAGCAGTTTCTCCGACGACTTTTTTAACTATGGCTACACCTTC CASSFSDDFFNYGYTF
TRBD2 TRBJ2-1 few TRBV4-3 TGCGCCAGCAGCCAAGATAGACGGCTAGCGGGGTTCAATGAGCAGTTCTTC CASSQDRRLAGFNEQFF
TRBD1 TRBJ2-2 once TRBV27 TGTGCCAGCAGTTTTGACAGGGGGTACAACACCGGGGAGCTGTTTTTT CASSFDRGYNTGELFF
. TRBJ2-7 . TRBV6-1 TGTGCCAGCAGTGACGCGGGCCCTCACCCCTCCTACGAGCAGTACTTC CASSDAGPHPSYEQYF
. TRBJ1-1 . TRBV29-1 TGCAGCGGCCGACAGGTGAACACTGAAGCTTTCTTT CSGRQVNTEAFF
TRBD1 TRBJ1-5 . TRBV6-5 TGTGCCAGCACCCGGGACAGGGGGCAGGGTCAGCCCCAGCATTTT CASTRDRGQGQPQHF